Listed here are 5 T cell receptor beta chains from one sample, sequenced in a study of shared clonotypes between healthy human individuals. Some clones are missing from TCRdb's copy, which holds only in-frame ones; the method was immunoSEQ multiplex PCR. The table records a few million clones, more than 90% of them present only once. Source material: naive CD4+ T cells sorted from blood. The subset: CD45RA+ positively selected. The receptor source for this set is a man between 18 and 29 years old in good health.

The chain couples TRBV7-3 to TRBJ1-5; no reliable D call. Germline V CDR1 and CDR2: SGHTA, FQGTGA. The V and J ends lost 4 bases and 1 base respectively, with 17 bases between them. CDR3 length: 17 residues. In DNA, the CDR3 is TGTGCCAGCAGCTCAACGATCCCGACATGGAGCAATCAGCCCCAGCATTTT. Its protein product is CASSSTIPTWSNQPQHF.

A single count supports this clone. The J gene is TRBJ2-5, the V gene TRBV27, with 11 bases identical to TRBD1. V dropped 3 bases and J dropped 5; count of bases not matched to a gene: 8. Germline V lookup: CDR1 MNHEY, CDR2 SMNVEV (reference sequence). The CDR3 consists of 16 residues. In DNA form, the CDR3 reads TGTGCCAGCAGTTTGCTGGACAGGGGGCGACGGGAGACCCAGTACTTC. It yields the protein CASSLLDRGRRETQYF.

Regarding this clone: Other DNA sequences in this specimen translate into the identical CDR3. J is TRBJ1-6 and V is TRBV28, with TRBD1 matching over 7 bases. The V and J ends lost 5 bases and 7 bases, in that order; junction bases with no gene match: 5. The V gene's germline CDR1 is MDHEN and CDR2 SYDVKM. This CDR3 is 14 amino acids long. CDR3 amino acids: CASSLRTGNSPLHF. The CDR3 region has the DNA TGTGCCAGCAGTCTACGGACAGGAAATTCACCCCTCCACTTT.

Concerning this clone: Its ends do not fully match the called genes, so a read error is possible. J is TRBJ1-2 and V is TRBV7-2; D perhaps matches TRBD1 (5 bases). CDR1 SGHTA and CDR2 FQGNSA come from the germline V gene. This CDR3 comprises 14 residues. The chain's CDR3 is CASSLRREGYGYTF. DNA of the CDR3: TGTGCCAGCAGCTTACGCAGGGAGGGCTATGGCTACACCTTT.

The chain has TRBV11-2 and TRBJ1-2; 8 nucleotides agree with TRBD1. The CDR3 covers 17 residues. V was pared by 2 bases and J by 3 bases, with 11 bases of the junction left unmatched. Germline loops: CDR1 SGHAT, CDR2 FQNNGV. The CDR3 DNA sequence: TGTGCCAGCAGCTTAACCTCATCTGACAGGGGCGACTATGGCTACACCTTC. Protein product: CASSLTSSDRGDYGYTF.